This entry lists 20 T cell receptor beta chains sequenced from one sample in a study of blood T cell repertoires in COVID-19. Sequencing used immunoSEQ multiplex PCR; TCRdb keeps in-frame clones, though not all of them. The table includes some 150,000 clones, under 90% detected once. Sequenced input: peripheral blood. These receptor sequences come from an older woman with active or convalescent COVID-19.

In its sample, this clone was seen a few times. The chain employs TRBV7-3 and TRBJ2-1, with 9 bases identical to TRBD2. Germline values: CDR1 SGHTA, CDR2 FQGTGA. With 2 bases clipped from V and 4 bases from J, the junction kept 9 bases outside the gene matches. The CDR3 covers 17 residues. In DNA, the CDR3 is TGTGCCAGCAGCTTATCGACTAGCGGTCGGACTTACAATGAGCAGTTCTTC. It is translated as CASSLSTSGRTYNEQFF.

The J gene is TRBJ1-5, the V gene TRBV28, with a weak D call TRBD1 (5 bases). Trimming shortened V by 6 bases and J by 7 bases, and 19 bases separated the two germline ends. The CDR3 extends over 15 amino acids. The germline V gene encodes CDR1 MDHEN and CDR2 SYDVKM. CDR3 residues: CASRTPGPGGQPQHF. CDR3 bases: TGTGCCAGCAGAACCCCGGGGCCGGGGGGACAGCCCCAGCATTTT.

In its sample, this clone was seen a few times. The rearrangement joins TRBV27 to TRBJ1-5; D is ambiguous. Germline CDR1 reads MNHEY; CDR2 reads SMNVEV (reference sequence). The CDR3 consists of 12 residues. The ends were cut back, 8 bases at V and 2 bases at J, with 7 bases in the middle. The CDR3 reads CASHTRNQPQHF. Here the CDR3 DNA reads TGTGCCAGCCATACACGCAATCAGCCCCAGCATTTT.

As to this clone: The sample carries other DNA sequences with the same CDR3. The chain combines TRBV3-1 (or the pseudogene TRBV3-2) with TRBJ1-1; D is perhaps TRBD1 (6 bases). The CDR3 loop spans 14 amino acids. The V end was cut by 0 bases, the J end by 1 base, with 6 bases between. The V gene's germline CDR1 is LGHDT and CDR2 YNNKEL (reference sequence). The chain's CDR3 is CASSQEGGNTEAFF. CDR3 nucleotides: TGTGCCAGCAGCCAAGAAGGGGGGAACACTGAAGCTTTCTTT.

The chain carries TRBV29-1 and TRBJ2-1; TRBD2 matches at 9 bases. From germline, CDR1 is SQVTM and CDR2 ANQGSEA. V shed 8 bases and J 9 bases; nucleotides not matched to a gene: 5. The CDR3 is 11 amino acids. The CDR3 DNA is TGCAGCCCGGGAGCGGGGGGTGAGCAGTTCTTC. It specifies CSPGAGGEQFF.

The rearrangement links TRBV6-6 to TRBJ2-5; perhaps TRBD2 as D (6 bases). Trimming cost V 2 bases and J 5 bases, with 9 bases left between them. This CDR3 has 13 amino acids. Germline loops: CDR1 MNHNY, CDR2 SVGAGI (reference sequence). The CDR3 DNA is TGTGCCAGCAGTTACGGCGGGGAGGAGACCCAGTACTTC. This translates into CASSYGGEETQYF.

The rearrangement joins TRBV28 to TRBJ1-1; 11 bases match TRBD1. The CDR3 spans 15 residues. The V segment lost 6 bases and the J segment 6 bases; nucleotides outside the gene matches: 9. Germline loops: CDR1 MDHEN, CDR2 SYDVKM. The CDR3 DNA reads as TGTGCCAGCAGCCTGGCTCCGGGACAGGGGGCTGAAGCTTTCTTT. Amino acids: CASSLAPGQGAEAFF.

The gene calls are TRBV4-3 and TRBJ1-3; D ambiguous. CDR1 and CDR2 from the germline V gene are LGHNA and YSLEER. Trimming removed 1 base from V and 0 bases from J, with 7 bases in between. CDR3 length: 15 residues. DNA for the CDR3: TGCGCCAGCAGCCAAGGGAGCGACTCTGGAAACACCATATATTTT. This sequence encodes CASSQGSDSGNTIYF.

Regarding this clone: At one of its ends the junction is not consistent with the germline gene, which may arise from a read error. The rearrangement uses TRBV7-7 and TRBJ1-4, with D tentatively TRBD1 (6 bases). Germline loops: CDR1 SSHAT, CDR2 FNYEAQ (reference sequence). The CDR3 is made up of 15 amino acids. The DNA for the CDR3 is TGTGCTAGCAGCTCAGGGGCCTCAACTAATGAAAAACTGTTTTTT. It encodes CASSSGASTNEKLFF.

The chain has TRBV28 and TRBJ2-1; no reliable D call. The CDR3 length is 15 residues. Trimming stripped 2 bases from V and 4 bases from J, with 12 bases between. Germline V gene sequence: CDR1 MDHEN, CDR2 SYDVKM. The CDR3 loop is CASSLGLNPYNEQFF. The DNA of the CDR3 is TGTGCCAGCAGTTTAGGGCTTAACCCGTACAATGAGCAGTTCTTC. Together with reference TRBV28 and TRBJ2-1, the CDR3 gives the full variable domain: DVKVTQSSRYLVKRTGEKVFLECVQDMDHENMFWYRQDPGLGLRLIYFSYDVKMKEKGDIPEGYSVSREKKERFSLILESASTNQTSMYLCASSLGLNPYNEQFFGPGTRLTVL.

This clone was counted only a few times. V usage is TRBV30 and J usage is TRBJ2-7, with no clear D. CDR3 length equals 13 residues. Germline CDR1 GTSNPN, CDR2 SVGIG (reference sequence). Trimming cost V 1 base and J 7 bases, with 14 bases left between them. The chain's CDR3 is CAWSAQTAWEQYF. DNA for the CDR3: TGTGCCTGGAGTGCACAGACCGCCTGGGAGCAGTACTTC.

The chain couples TRBV3-1 (or the pseudogene TRBV3-2) to TRBJ1-2, with D possibly matching TRBD1 (6 bases). This CDR3 has 15 amino acids. V lost 1 base to trimming and J lost 4 bases, with 13 bases between them. The germline gives CDR1 LGHDT, CDR2 YNNKEL (reference sequence). Here the CDR3 DNA reads TGTGCCAGCAGCCAAGTGGACAGTTCCGTCTATGGCTACACCTTC. Its protein product is CASSQVDSSVYGYTF.

The V gene is TRBV6-6, the J gene TRBJ1-1; no reliable D call. Deletions cut 1 base from V and 2 bases from J, with 11 bases between. The CDR3 runs 15 residues. Germline V gives CDR1 MNHNY, CDR2 SVGAGI (reference sequence). CDR3 protein: CASSYWVATNTEAFF. The CDR3 nucleotides read TGTGCCAGCAGTTACTGGGTAGCAACCAACACTGAAGCTTTCTTT.

The chain couples TRBV5-6 to TRBJ1-3; D perhaps matches TRBD1 (6 bases). Germline V gene data show CDR1 as SGHDT and CDR2 as YYEEEE. V lost 4 bases and J 12 bases, leaving 17 bases between the germline ends. This CDR3 has 13 residues. CDR3: CASSRDRQALIYF. CDR3 DNA: TGTGCCAGCAGCAGAGACCGACAGGCCCTCATATATTTT.

The V call is TRBV6-4, the J call TRBJ2-2, with D possibly being TRBD1 (6 bases). V was trimmed by 6 bases and J by 3 bases, leaving 11 bases between them. CDR3 length equals 14 residues. Germline CDR1 and CDR2: MRHNA and SNTAGT. Written as DNA, the CDR3 is TGTGCCAGCAGACAGGGAACCGACACCGGGGAGCTGTTTTTT. Its translation: CASRQGTDTGELFF.

The genes are TRBV9 and TRBJ2-1, with D maybe TRBD2 (6 bases). CDR3 length: 15 residues. Germline V lookup: CDR1 SGDLS, CDR2 YYNGEE. Trimming shortened V by 4 bases and J by 4 bases, and 15 bases separated the two germline ends. Written as DNA, the CDR3 is TGTGCCAGCAGCCCCCTGGCGGGACGGTACAATGAGCAGTTCTTC. This encodes CASSPLAGRYNEQFF. Supplemented by reference TRBV9 and TRBJ2-1, the full variable domain reads DSGVTQTPKHLITATGQRVTLRCSPRSGDLSVYWYQQSLDQGLQFLIQYYNGEERAKGNILERFSAQQFPDLHSELNLSSLELGDSALYFCASSPLAGRYNEQFFGPGTRLTVL.

The V gene is TRBV11-2, the J gene TRBJ2-7; D is unresolved. The CDR3 contains 16 residues. The V gene lost 5 bases and the J gene lost 3 bases, with 20 bases spanning the gap. The germline gives CDR1 SGHAT, CDR2 FQNNGV. This CDR3 reads CASSPISRRGFYEQYF. Written as DNA, the CDR3 is TGTGCCAGCAGCCCAATTAGCAGACGTGGATTCTACGAGCAGTACTTC. Drawing the rest from reference TRBV11-2 and TRBJ2-7, the complete variable domain is EAGVAQSPRYKIIEKRQSVAFWCNPISGHATLYWYQQILGQGPKLLIQFQNNGVVDDSQLPKDRFSAERLKGVDSTLKIQPAKLEDSAVYLCASSPISRRGFYEQYFGPGTRLTVT.

This clone has only one observation. The chain recombines TRBV5-1 with TRBJ2-3; TRBD2 agrees at 8 bases. V shed 2 bases and J 3 bases; nucleotides not matched to a gene: 8. This CDR3 is 16 amino acids long. CDR1 SGHRS and CDR2 YFSETQ come from the germline V gene. The CDR3 is CASSLAGGARTDTQYF. Written as DNA, the CDR3 is TGCGCCAGCAGCTTAGCCGGGGGGGCAAGGACAGATACGCAGTATTTT. The whole variable domain, filled in from reference TRBV5-1 and TRBJ2-3, reads KAGVTQTPRYLIKTRGQQVTLSCSPISGHRSVSWYQQTPGQGLQFLFEYFSETQRNKGNFPGRFSGRQFSNSRSEMNVSTLELGDSALYLCASSLAGGARTDTQYFGPGTRLTVL.

This clone has a handful of counts. The CDR3 coding sequence is TGCGCCAGCAGCTTGGCCTCCCGCTACGAGCAGTACTTC. This encodes CASSLASRYEQYF. The chain employs TRBV5-1 and TRBJ2-7; D not certain. Germline V gene data show CDR1 as SGHRS and CDR2 as YFSETQ. V was clipped by 0 bases and J by 3 bases, with 7 bases between them. The CDR3 is 13 amino acids.

This clone was seen ten or more times. The chain employs TRBV6-5 and TRBJ2-7, with 9 positions matching TRBD1. V was clipped by 7 bases and J by 4 bases; unmatched bases: 2. This CDR3 spans 12 amino acids. Germline CDR1 MNHEY, CDR2 SVGAGI. The DNA of the CDR3 is TGTGCCAGCAAACAGGGGGCATACGAGCAGTACGTC. It specifies CASKQGAYEQYV.